This entry features one T cell receptor beta chain sequence. The junction had 8 bases not matched to a gene; V was cut back by 6 bases and J by 5 bases. The CDR3 consists of 15 residues. From germline, CDR1 is MNHEY and CDR2 SVGAGI. The data originate from a study of blood T cell repertoires in COVID-19. Study overall: Samples of COVID-19 (acute and convalescent) were obtained from the United States, Italy and Spain.

TCRdb's table, derived via immunoSEQ multiplex PCR, lists solely in-frame clones and lacks some. The data show 300,000 to 350,000 clones, around 91% seen once. This receptor was taken from a woman aged 40 to 50 with COVID-19, enrolled during active disease. The source material was peripheral blood. The chain links TRBV6-5 to TRBJ2-3; 10 bases are shared with TRBD1. This CDR3 is CASSPDRGQGDTQYF. The CDR3 DNA is TGTGCCAGCAGCCCCGACAGGGGGCAGGGAGATACGCAGTATTTT.